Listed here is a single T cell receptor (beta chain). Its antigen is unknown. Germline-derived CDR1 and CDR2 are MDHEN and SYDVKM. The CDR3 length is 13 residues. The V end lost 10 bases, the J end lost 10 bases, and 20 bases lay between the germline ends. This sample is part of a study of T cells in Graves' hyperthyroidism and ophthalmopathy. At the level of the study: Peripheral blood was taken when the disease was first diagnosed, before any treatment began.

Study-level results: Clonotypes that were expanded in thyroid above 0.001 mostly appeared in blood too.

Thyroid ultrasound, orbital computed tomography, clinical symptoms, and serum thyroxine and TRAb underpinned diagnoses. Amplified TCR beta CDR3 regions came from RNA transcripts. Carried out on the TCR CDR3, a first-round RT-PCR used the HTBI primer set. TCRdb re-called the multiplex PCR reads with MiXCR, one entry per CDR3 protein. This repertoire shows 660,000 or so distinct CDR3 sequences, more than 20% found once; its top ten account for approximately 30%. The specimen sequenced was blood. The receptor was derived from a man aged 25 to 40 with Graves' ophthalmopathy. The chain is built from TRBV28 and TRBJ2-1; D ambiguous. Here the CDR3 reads CATPFGQDGEQFF. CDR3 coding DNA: TGTGCCACCCCTTTCGGGCAGGACGGCGAGCAGTTCTTC.